The 27 T cell receptor beta chains listed next were all sequenced from one sample in a study of cytomegalovirus exposure and HLA in healthy donors. The PCR was carried out with 60 Vbeta primers and 13 Jbeta primers. The repertoire was sequenced with immunoSEQ multiplex PCR; TCRdb's copy has only in-frame clones and lacks some. The sample contains 93,000 or so clones, approximately 73% of which appear only once. Sequencing used PBMCs. The receptors shown here come from a woman aged 18-30 years in good health and CMV-seropositive.

The chain links TRBV4-1 to TRBJ2-7, with 7 bases fitting TRBD1. With 0 bases clipped from V and 1 base from J, the junction kept 21 bases outside the gene matches. The CDR3 covers 21 residues. CDR1 is MGHRA and CDR2 is YSYEKL in the germline V gene. CDR3 region: CASSQDGMAGTANPESYEQYF. The CDR3 DNA follows: TGCGCCAGCAGCCAAGATGGGATGGCCGGGACAGCTAATCCCGAGTCCTACGAGCAGTACTTC.

The chain has TRBV4-2 and TRBJ2-7, with 8 bases identical to TRBD1. CDR1 LGHNA and CDR2 YNFKEQ come from the germline V gene. J was trimmed by 6 bases and V by 1 base; bases with no gene match: 8. The CDR3 consists of 15 residues. The CDR3 here is CASSQVGQELVEQYF. In DNA, the CDR3 is TGTGCCAGCAGCCAAGTGGGACAGGAACTGGTCGAGCAGTACTTC.

The table lists this clone with a count of one. The V gene is TRBV9, the J gene TRBJ1-4; D possibly corresponds to TRBD1 (6 bases). This CDR3 comprises 15 residues. Per germline, CDR1 SGDLS and CDR2 YYNGEE. Trimming shortened V by 3 bases and J by 4 bases, and 13 bases separated the two germline ends. CDR3 amino acids: CASSETTGSNEKLFF. The CDR3, as DNA: TGTGCCAGCAGCGAGACGACAGGCAGTAATGAAAAACTGTTTTTT.

A few counts support this clone. This chain links TRBV4-3 with TRBJ1-5; D remains unclear. Germline V CDR1 and CDR2: LGHNA, YSLEER. V was trimmed by 4 bases and J by 1 base, leaving 11 bases between them. The CDR3 has 15 residues. The CDR3 DNA is TGCGCCAGCAGCCTAGGTTCGGGGAGCAATCAGCCCCAGCATTTT. Translated: CASSLGSGSNQPQHF.

This clone was picked up a small number of times. The V and J genes are TRBV6-4 and TRBJ2-1; 12 bases line up with TRBD2. Germline assignment: CDR1 MRHNA and CDR2 SNTAGT. V dropped 0 bases and J dropped 7; count of bases not matched to a gene: 13. The CDR3 totals 19 residues. This CDR3 reads CASSDSPLAGGRRGNEQFF. The CDR3 DNA reads TGTGCCAGCAGTGACTCGCCACTAGCGGGAGGACGGAGGGGTAATGAGCAGTTCTTC.

The chain uses TRBV7-9 and TRBJ1-2; 7 bases align to TRBD1. Unmatched junction bases numbered 14, after V lost 8 bases and J lost 8 bases. Germline values: CDR1 SEHNR, CDR2 FQNEAQ (reference sequence). The CDR3 has 14 residues. The CDR3 here is CASEGREGARGYTF. CDR3 DNA: TGTGCCAGCGAGGGGCGGGAGGGGGCGCGGGGCTACACCTTC.

The J gene is TRBJ2-3, the V gene TRBV5-1, with TRBD2 identical over 13 bases. J lost 3 bases, V lost 3 bases, and 4 bases had no gene match. This CDR3 spans 16 amino acids. Per germline, CDR1 SGHRS and CDR2 YFSETQ. The CDR3: CASSSGLAGVTDTQYF. The CDR3, as DNA: TGCGCCAGCAGCTCCGGACTAGCGGGAGTAACAGATACGCAGTATTTT.

The chain couples TRBV4-2 to TRBJ1-2, with D perhaps matching TRBD1 (5 bases). The CDR3 sequence is 14 residues long. V shed 0 bases and J shed 3 bases, with 8 bases lying between them. CDR1 is LGHNA and CDR2 is YNFKEQ in the germline V gene. CDR3 DNA sequence: TGTGCCAGCAGCCAAGATCGGGGGGACTATGGCTACACCTTC. It codes for CASSQDRGDYGYTF.

The V and J genes are TRBV7-6 and TRBJ2-1; 11 positions match TRBD1. Germline assignment: CDR1 SGHVS and CDR2 FNYEAQ. The CDR3 consists of 15 residues. The junction had 3 bases not matched to a gene; V was cut back by 1 base and J by 7 bases. The CDR3 loop is CASSLGTGGMNEQFF. DNA for the CDR3: TGTGCCAGCAGCTTAGGGACAGGGGGCATGAATGAGCAGTTCTTC.

The chain has TRBV7-3 and TRBJ1-5; D unresolved. The CDR3 extends over 13 amino acids. V was clipped by 0 bases and J by 6 bases, with 6 bases between them. Germline V CDR1 and CDR2: SGHTA, FQGTGA. CDR3 sequence (DNA): TGTGCCAGCAGCTTAACCTTCGGTCAGCCCCAGCATTTT. Its protein is CASSLTFGQPQHF. The full variable domain, its missing parts supplied by reference TRBV7-3 and TRBJ1-5, is GAGVSQTPSNKVTEKGKYVELRCDPISGHTALYWYRQSLGQGPEFLIYFQGTGAADDSGLPNDRFFAVRPEGSVSTLKIQRTERGDSAVYLCASSLTFGQPQHFGDGTRLSIL.

The gene calls are TRBV4-1 and TRBJ2-5; D uncertain. The V gene lost 4 bases and the J gene lost 1 base, with 10 bases spanning the gap. The CDR3 length is 14 residues. The germline gives CDR1 MGHRA, CDR2 YSYEKL. The CDR3 spells CASSRISGQETQYF. In DNA, the CDR3 is TGCGCCAGCAGCCGTATTTCGGGCCAAGAGACCCAGTACTTC.

This sequence joins TRBV9 and TRBJ2-7, with a possible D match to TRBD1 (5 bases). CDR3 size: 13 residues. Germline V CDR1 and CDR2: SGDLS, YYNGEE. V gave up 0 bases and J gave up 6 bases, with 10 bases separating them. The CDR3 region is CASSVEQGSEQYF. The CDR3 DNA reads TGTGCCAGCAGCGTAGAGCAGGGTTCCGAGCAGTACTTC.

V gene TRBV5-4 combines with J gene TRBJ1-1; 8 bases are a match to TRBD1. The CDR3 is made up of 14 amino acids. Per the germline V gene, CDR1 is SGHNT and CDR2 is YYREEE (reference sequence). J was trimmed by 1 base and V by 3 bases; bases with no gene match: 2. For the CDR3, the DNA is TGTGCCAGCAGCTACGGACAGGGGAACACTGAAGCTTTCTTT. It codes for CASSYGQGNTEAFF.

CDR3 loop: CAWILAGVLYF. In DNA, the CDR3 is TGTGCCTGGATATTAGCGGGGGTATTGTATTTT. The chain couples TRBV30 to TRBJ2-3, with 9 positions matching TRBD2. Trimming cost V 4 bases and J 14 bases; bases outside gene matches: 7. Germline V lookup: CDR1 GTSNPN, CDR2 SVGIG (reference sequence). This CDR3 is 11 amino acids long.

The genes are TRBV13 and TRBJ1-6; D call uncertain. Trimming took 5 bases from V and 14 from J, leaving 13 bases between them. The CDR3 consists of 12 residues. Germline-derived CDR1 and CDR2 are PRHDT and FYEKMQ (reference sequence). CDR3 DNA: TGTGCCAGCAGCGTCACCAGAGGGTCCCTCCACTTT. Translation: CASSVTRGSLHF.

V gene TRBV7-7 combines with J gene TRBJ1-1, with D perhaps matching TRBD1 (5 bases). V shed 1 base and J shed 3 bases, with 21 bases lying between them. Germline CDR1 reads SSHAT; CDR2 reads FNYEAQ (reference sequence). This CDR3 region has 18 residues. Here the CDR3 DNA reads TGTGCCAGCAGCTTAGACGGCAGGGTGGGCCCAAGGGACACTGAAGCTTTCTTT. The encoded protein is CASSLDGRVGPRDTEAFF.

The DNA of the CDR3 is TGTGCCAGCAGTGACACTAGCGGGAGGCACGCATACGAGCAGTACTTC. Translating it yields CASSDTSGRHAYEQYF. This chain joins TRBV2 and TRBJ2-7; 12 bases are a match to TRBD2. Looked up from germline, CDR1 is SNHLY and CDR2 is FYNNEI. The V and J ends lost 3 bases and 4 bases, in that order; junction bases with no gene match: 7. The CDR3 totals 16 residues.

The rearrangement links TRBV19 to TRBJ2-3; 13 bases fit TRBD2. With V trimmed by 4 bases and J by 1 base, 2 bases remained unmatched. This CDR3 contains 16 residues. The V gene's germline CDR1 is LNHDA and CDR2 SQIVND (reference sequence). As DNA, the CDR3 is TGTGCCAGTAGTAGGGGGACTAGCGGGGGCACAGATACGCAGTATTTT. Translating it yields CASSRGTSGGTDTQYF.

V is TRBV28 and J is TRBJ2-5; D is possibly TRBD2 (6 bases). CDR1 MDHEN and CDR2 SYDVKM come from the germline V gene. CDR3 length: 14 amino acids. Trimming left V 6 bases short and J 2 bases short, with 13 bases between. The CDR3 loop reads CASSISGWQETQYF. DNA of the CDR3: TGTGCCAGCAGCATAAGCGGGTGGCAAGAGACCCAGTACTTC.

The chain is built from TRBV6-1 and TRBJ1-3, with D possibly being TRBD1 (6 bases). From germline, CDR1 is MNHNS and CDR2 SASEGT. Trimming cost V 7 bases and J 2 bases, with 15 bases left between them. The CDR3 spans 15 residues. CDR3 nucleotide sequence: TGTGCCAGCAAGAGCGGGGGGGGGCCTGGAAACACCATATATTTT. Its translation: CASKSGGGPGNTIYF.

Only a few counts were recorded for this clone. In DNA, the CDR3 is TGTGCCAGCAGCTTCTACCGGGGGGAGACCCAGTACTTC. Translating gives CASSFYRGETQYF. V is TRBV7-3 and J is TRBJ2-5, with a possible D match to TRBD2 (6 bases). V was pared by 3 bases and J by 5 bases, with 10 bases between. Germline values: CDR1 SGHTA, CDR2 FQGTGA. The CDR3 sequence is 13 residues long.

The chain employs TRBV28 and TRBJ1-3; possibly TRBD1 for D (6 bases). The CDR3 length is 14 residues. Germline V CDR1 and CDR2: MDHEN, SYDVKM. Trimming took off 6 bases at V and 0 bases at J, with 9 bases between the two ends. The CDR3: CASRRTVSGNTIYF. CDR3 sequence (DNA): TGTGCCAGCAGAAGGACAGTCTCTGGAAACACCATATATTTT.

The V and J genes are TRBV28 and TRBJ1-2; TRBD1 matches at 9 bases. The CDR3 runs to 14 residues. J lost 6 bases, V lost 5 bases, and 7 bases had no gene match. Per the germline V gene, CDR1 is MDHEN and CDR2 is SYDVKM. The CDR3 here is CASSETGGFHGYTF. CDR3 in DNA: TGTGCCAGCAGTGAGACAGGGGGTTTCCATGGCTACACCTTC.

The chain carries TRBV4-1 and TRBJ1-1; 7 bases are shared with TRBD1. The CDR3 totals 14 residues. V lost 1 base to trimming and J lost 1 base; unmatched junction nucleotides: 0. CDR1 MGHRA and CDR2 YSYEKL come from the germline V gene. The CDR3 sequence: CASSQGDRNTEAFF. CDR3 DNA: TGCGCCAGCAGCCAAGGGGACAGGAACACTGAAGCTTTCTTT.

The chain links TRBV29-1 to TRBJ1-4, with TRBD1 as a possible D gene (5 bases). The germline V gene encodes CDR1 SQVTM and CDR2 ANQGSEA. The CDR3 extends over 12 amino acids. V lost 5 bases and J lost 8, with 12 bases in between. The CDR3 bases are TGCAGCGTTTCGATGGGGGGAGAAAAACTGTTTTTT. Amino acids: CSVSMGGEKLFF.

J is TRBJ2-5 and V is TRBV20-1; tentatively, D is TRBD1 (6 bases). Per germline, CDR1 DFQATT and CDR2 SNEGSKA (reference sequence). This CDR3 spans 11 amino acids. V gave up 3 bases and J gave up 5 bases, with 7 bases separating them. The CDR3 sequence is CSASQGETQYF. In DNA form, the CDR3 reads TGCAGTGCTAGTCAGGGGGAGACCCAGTACTTC.

V and J are TRBV7-6 and TRBJ2-5; D is unclear. Germline V gene sequence: CDR1 SGHVS, CDR2 FNYEAQ. V lost 3 bases and J 1 base, leaving 12 bases between the germline ends. CDR3 length: 15 amino acids. CDR3 in amino acids: CASSFLRQRQETQYF. In DNA form, the CDR3 reads TGTGCCAGCAGCTTCCTACGACAACGCCAAGAGACCCAGTACTTC.